This entry lists 32 T cell receptor beta chains sequenced from one sample in a study of T-cell reconstitution after alpha-beta-depleted transplantation in children. TCRbeta library preparation incorporated unique molecular identifiers. One entry per CDR3 protein, called by TCRdb with MiXCR from the PCR reads. Of over 200,000 distinct CDR3 sequences in the sample, around 9.6% were seen once. The sample was PBMCs from the stem cell graft donor, taken from the stem cell graft. The receptor source for this set is a human donor who donated a stem cell graft to a child with acute lymphoblastic leukemia.

This clonotype was seen a handful of times. The rearrangement uses TRBV20-1 and TRBJ1-1, with 11 bases identical to TRBD1. CDR1 DFQATT and CDR2 SNEGSKA come from the germline V gene (reference sequence). The CDR3 is made up of 15 amino acids. V shed 0 bases and J 7 bases; nucleotides not matched to a gene: 7. The DNA for the CDR3 is TGCAGTGCTAGAGATCGGGGGACAGGGGGAGGTGAAGCTTTCTTT. The encoded protein is CSARDRGTGGGEAFF.

This clonotype was recorded many times. The CDR3 loop reads CASSPGTGSNEQYF. For the CDR3, the DNA is TGTGCCAGCAGTCCCGGGACAGGGAGCAACGAGCAGTACTTC. The V and J genes are TRBV6-2 or TRBV6-3 and TRBJ2-7; 9 bases agree with TRBD1. Germline CDR1 MNHEY, CDR2 SVGEGT. This CDR3 region has 14 residues. V lost 5 bases, J lost 5 bases, and 7 bases stayed unmatched.

This chain connects TRBV20-1 to TRBJ1-4; a weak D match, TRBD1 (6 bases). The CDR3 is 13 residues long. Trimming took off 5 bases at V and 14 bases at J, with 21 bases between the two ends. Germline-derived CDR1 and CDR2 are DFQATT and SNEGSKA (reference sequence). The CDR3 here is CSALPEVGGVLFF. The DNA for the CDR3 is TGCAGTGCTCTCCCTGAGGTAGGGGGAGTGCTGTTTTTT.

This chain uses TRBV7-9 with TRBJ2-7, with 9 bases fitting TRBD1. V was clipped by 5 bases and J by 5 bases; unmatched bases: 7. Germline CDR1 and CDR2: SEHNR and FQNEAQ (reference sequence). The CDR3 extends over 14 amino acids. The chain's CDR3 is CASSPPGTGHEQYF. The CDR3 DNA reads as TGTGCCAGCAGCCCGCCTGGGACAGGGCACGAGCAGTACTTC. The full variable domain, its missing parts supplied by reference TRBV7-9 and TRBJ2-7, is DTGVSQNPRHKITKRGQNVTFRCDPISEHNRLYWYRQTLGQGPEFLTYFQNEAQLEKSRLLSDRFSAERPKGSFSTLEIQRTEQGDSAMYLCASSPPGTGHEQYFGPGTRLTVT.

The chain uses TRBV5-1 and TRBJ2-7; 12 bases line up with TRBD1. Germline trimming cut 3 bases from V and 7 bases from J; bases unmatched to any gene: 8. The CDR3 consists of 15 residues. CDR1 is SGHRS, CDR2 YFSETQ, per germline. The chain's CDR3 is CASSSQGQGAEEQYF. The DNA for the CDR3 is TGCGCCAGCAGCTCCCAGGGACAGGGGGCGGAAGAGCAGTACTTC.

This clonotype was seen a few times. This chain connects TRBV3-1 to TRBJ2-4; D remains ambiguous. V was clipped by 0 bases and J by 5 bases, with 8 bases between them. The CDR3 extends over 14 amino acids. In germline, CDR1 is LGHDT, CDR2 YNNKEL (reference sequence). CDR3 bases: TGTGCCAGCAGCCAAGAAACTGACGAAAACATTCAGTACTTC. This encodes CASSQETDENIQYF.

This clonotype was counted ten times or more. The rearrangement uses TRBV7-6 and TRBJ2-2, with TRBD2 matching over 9 bases. This CDR3 has 16 amino acids. With V trimmed by 1 base and J by 3 bases, 3 bases remained unmatched. CDR1 and CDR2 (germline): SGHVS, FNYEAQ. CDR3 sequence: CASSLVSGGHTGELFF. The DNA for the CDR3 is TGTGCCAGCAGCTTAGTTAGCGGGGGCCACACCGGGGAGCTGTTTTTT.

This chain links TRBV10-3 with TRBJ2-1; 7 nucleotides agree with TRBD2. CDR1 is ENHRY, CDR2 SYGVKD, per germline. The CDR3 is 15 amino acids. J gave up 7 bases and V 3 bases, and 9 bases lay outside the gene matches. The CDR3 DNA sequence: TGTGCCATCAGTGAAGGGGAGGGCTTTAGGAATGAGCAGTTCTTC. Its translation: CAISEGEGFRNEQFF.

This clonotype showed up many times. The V and J genes are TRBV20-1 and TRBJ2-4; 8 bases match TRBD1. The germline V gene encodes CDR1 DFQATT and CDR2 SNEGSKA (reference sequence). CDR3 size: 17 residues. Germline trimming cut 4 bases from V and 0 bases from J; bases unmatched to any gene: 11. The CDR3 bases are TGCAGTGCTATGGACAGGGCCTCCCGTCTAGCCAAAAACATTCAGTACTTC. Its protein is CSAMDRASRLAKNIQYF.

This clonotype occurred many times. The rearrangement joins TRBV20-1 to TRBJ2-3, with 7 nucleotides matching TRBD2. V shed 3 bases, J shed 4 bases, and the junction held 7 bases outside the gene matches. The CDR3 has 14 amino acids. CDR1 DFQATT and CDR2 SNEGSKA come from the germline V gene (reference sequence). In DNA, the CDR3 is TGCAGTGCTAGTGGCGGGGGTGGATCAGATACGCAGTATTTT. Protein product: CSASGGGGSDTQYF.

This clonotype was seen ten or more times. The chain uses TRBV5-1 and TRBJ1-4; D remains unclear. Deletions cut 0 bases from V and 0 bases from J, with 6 bases between. The CDR3 is 15 residues long. Germline CDR1 reads SGHRS; CDR2 reads YFSETQ. The CDR3 coding sequence is TGCGCCAGCAGCTTGGGTTACGCAACTAATGAAAAACTGTTTTTT. Amino acids: CASSLGYATNEKLFF.

There are many counts of this clonotype. The chain is built from TRBV4-1 and TRBJ2-3; TRBD2 matches at 8 bases. CDR1 MGHRA and CDR2 YSYEKL come from the germline V gene. Trimming took 3 bases from V and 1 from J; bases not matched to a gene: 9. The CDR3 has 17 residues. The CDR3 sequence: CASSHIGREGGTDTQYF. The CDR3 nucleotides read TGCGCCAGCAGCCACATCGGGAGGGAGGGGGGCACAGATACGCAGTATTTT.

This sequence joins TRBV4-1 and TRBJ2-7; D gene uncertain. V gave up 0 bases and J gave up 4 bases, with 7 bases separating them. The CDR3 is made up of 13 amino acids. Germline V CDR1 and CDR2: MGHRA, YSYEKL. CDR3 in amino acids: CASSQDIGYEQYF. For the CDR3, the DNA is TGCGCCAGCAGCCAAGATATTGGTTACGAGCAGTACTTC.

The chain employs TRBV14 and TRBJ1-1; TRBD1 agrees at 9 bases. Germline loops: CDR1 SGHDN, CDR2 FVKESK. V gave up 4 bases and J gave up 3 bases; unmatched junction bases: 9. This CDR3 region has 16 residues. The CDR3 is CASSLRLGQGHTEAFF. The CDR3 nucleotides are TGTGCCAGCAGCCTCAGATTGGGACAGGGTCACACTGAAGCTTTCTTT.

This clonotype has at least ten counts. V is TRBV7-9 and J is TRBJ1-1, with D possibly TRBD1 on 5 matching bases. From germline, CDR1 is SEHNR and CDR2 FQNEAQ (reference sequence). This CDR3 region has 12 residues. V dropped 1 base and J dropped 10 bases, with 10 bases sitting between them. CDR3 amino acids: CASSLEDSGAFF. For the CDR3, the DNA is TGTGCCAGCAGCTTAGAAGACAGTGGAGCTTTCTTT.

This clonotype appeared a few times. This chain links TRBV18 with TRBJ2-7; D is ambiguous. Looked up from germline, CDR1 is KGHSH and CDR2 is LQKENI. The CDR3 covers 13 residues. V was clipped by 5 bases and J by 5 bases, with 13 bases between them. CDR3 protein: CASSSGVQDEQYF. The CDR3 DNA is TGTGCCAGCTCATCTGGGGTCCAGGACGAGCAGTACTTC.

This clonotype appeared a few times. V usage is TRBV7-2 and J usage is TRBJ1-1; D is possibly TRBD1 (5 bases). V was shortened by 6 bases and J by 0 bases, with 14 bases between the two germline ends. From germline, CDR1 is SGHTA and CDR2 FQGNSA. This CDR3 spans 15 amino acids. Written as DNA, the CDR3 is TGTGCCAGCAGTCCCCCCGGGGGACTGAACACTGAAGCTTTCTTT. Translating it yields CASSPPGGLNTEAFF.

The chain has TRBV4-2 and TRBJ2-1; D remains unclear. The CDR3 spans 14 residues. The ends were cut back, 4 bases at V and 0 bases at J, with 7 bases in the middle. Germline loops: CDR1 LGHNA, CDR2 YNFKEQ. CDR3 nucleotide sequence: TGTGCCAGCAGCCCTCGGCGCTCCTACAATGAGCAGTTCTTC. It translates to CASSPRRSYNEQFF.

V is TRBV7-6 and J is TRBJ2-2; the D gene is possibly TRBD1 (6 bases). In germline, CDR1 is SGHVS, CDR2 FNYEAQ. Trimming took 6 bases from V and 2 from J, leaving 10 bases between them. The CDR3 covers 14 residues. The CDR3 region is CASRGTINTGELFF. The CDR3 region has the DNA TGTGCCAGCAGGGGGACAATCAACACCGGGGAGCTGTTTTTT.

V is TRBV3-1 and J is TRBJ1-2; no firm D call. Germline loops: CDR1 LGHDT, CDR2 YNNKEL (reference sequence). V lost 4 bases and J lost 7, with 10 bases in between. The CDR3 covers 12 residues. Written as DNA, the CDR3 is TGTGCCAGCAGCCTAGGGTCGGCTGGCTACACCTTC. This codes for CASSLGSAGYTF.

This clonotype was counted a few times. The CDR3, as DNA: TGTGCCAGCAGCGGCCGGGACAGGCCCTACGAGCAGTACTTC. It yields the protein CASSGRDRPYEQYF. The chain combines TRBV7-6 with TRBJ2-7; 8 positions match TRBD1. This CDR3 has 14 amino acids. V lost 5 bases, J lost 2 bases, and 5 bases stayed unmatched. In germline, CDR1 is SGHVS, CDR2 FNYEAQ.

This clonotype has more than one count but fewer than ten. The rearrangement links TRBV5-6 to TRBJ2-7; 8 bases fit TRBD1. J lost 6 bases, V lost 3 bases, and 14 bases had no gene match. The CDR3 loop spans 16 amino acids. CDR1 is SGHDT and CDR2 is YYEEEE in the germline V gene. Here the CDR3 reads CASSWRTGRIYGEQYF. In DNA, the CDR3 is TGTGCCAGCAGCTGGAGGACAGGGAGGATTTATGGCGAGCAGTACTTC.

This clonotype was detected many times. The genes are TRBV20-1 and TRBJ2-3; 12 nucleotides agree with TRBD2. Per the germline V gene, CDR1 is DFQATT and CDR2 is SNEGSKA (reference sequence). The trim removed 1 base at V and 0 bases at J, leaving 8 bases unmatched. This CDR3 is 18 amino acids long. The CDR3 DNA reads as TGCAGTGCTAGAGCGGTGCTAGCGGGGGGGACCAGCACAGATACGCAGTATTTT. It specifies CSARAVLAGGTSTDTQYF.

This clonotype was seen repeatedly, ten times or more. The CDR3 nucleotides read TGTGCCAGCAGTGAATCTACAGGGGTGGGTTCACCCCTCCACTTT. Translated, it gives CASSESTGVGSPLHF. The rearrangement joins TRBV2 to TRBJ1-6; 7 bases are a match to TRBD1. The length of the CDR3 is 15 residues. CDR1 and CDR2 (germline): SNHLY, FYNNEI. J was trimmed by 9 bases and V by 2 bases; bases with no gene match: 7.

In its sample, this clonotype was seen a few times. Written as DNA, the CDR3 is TGTGCCAGCAGTTACTATCCCGCGCTTAACGATGAGCAGTTCTTC. It translates to CASSYYPALNDEQFF. The rearrangement joins TRBV6-5 to TRBJ2-1; D is undetermined. The ends were cut back, 1 base at V and 8 bases at J, with 15 bases in the middle. CDR1 and CDR2 from the germline V gene are MNHEY and SVGAGI. The CDR3 spans 15 residues.

This clonotype showed up many times. The chain joins TRBV10-3 to TRBJ1-5; D is uncertain. The CDR3 is made up of 14 amino acids. The germline V gene has CDR1 ENHRY and CDR2 SYGVKD. V was pared by 2 bases and J by 4 bases, with 9 bases between. This chain's CDR3 is CAISELAANQPQHF. The CDR3 DNA reads TGTGCCATCAGTGAGCTGGCAGCTAATCAGCCCCAGCATTTT.

The sample holds a few counts of this clonotype. The chain employs TRBV5-1 and TRBJ2-7, with D possibly matching TRBD1 (6 bases). The CDR3 length is 13 residues. V dropped 7 bases and J dropped 2 bases, with 13 bases sitting between them. CDR1 is SGHRS, CDR2 YFSETQ, per germline. As DNA, the CDR3 is TGCGCCAGCGGAACAGGGCCAACCTACGAGCAGTACTTC. Protein product: CASGTGPTYEQYF.

This clonotype was counted ten times or more. V is TRBV12-3 or TRBV12-4 and J is TRBJ1-1; 9 bases agree with TRBD1. After removal of 6 bases from V and 1 base from J, the junction contained 0 bases not matched to a gene. The CDR3 runs 13 residues. The CDR3 is CASRDRGNTEAFF. CDR3 sequence (DNA): TGTGCCAGCAGGGACAGGGGGAACACTGAAGCTTTCTTT.

This clonotype was seen at least ten times. The chain couples TRBV20-1 to TRBJ1-1; 7 nucleotides line up with TRBD1. Germline lookup yields CDR1 DFQATT and CDR2 SNEGSKA (reference sequence). CDR3 length equals 14 residues. V shed 3 bases, J shed 0 bases, and the junction held 4 bases outside the gene matches. CDR3: CSASKGAMNTEAFF. CDR3 nucleotides: TGCAGTGCTAGTAAGGGGGCGATGAACACTGAAGCTTTCTTT.

This clonotype appeared many times. This chain uses TRBV12-3 or TRBV12-4 with TRBJ2-2; 7 bases match TRBD2. J was trimmed by 2 bases and V by 2 bases; bases with no gene match: 5. The CDR3 runs 16 residues. The chain's CDR3 is CASSLWSGGNTGELFF. CDR3 nucleotide sequence: TGTGCCAGCAGTTTATGGTCGGGGGGAAACACCGGGGAGCTGTTTTTT.

This clonotype has just a few counts. The V call is TRBV6-5, the J call TRBJ2-1; 11 nucleotides line up with TRBD1. The trim removed 4 bases at V and 8 bases at J, leaving 7 bases unmatched. This CDR3 is 15 amino acids long. CDR1 and CDR2 from the germline V gene are MNHEY and SVGAGI. The CDR3 nucleotides read TGTGCCAGCAGTTTGGGGACAGGGGGTCTGGATGAGCAGTTCTTC. Translating it yields CASSLGTGGLDEQFF.

This CDR3 is CASSLETGGTEAFF. CDR3 sequence (DNA): TGTGCCAGCAGCTTAGAGACAGGGGGCACTGAAGCTTTCTTT. This chain uses TRBV7-8 with TRBJ1-1, with 9 bases lining up with TRBD1. Trimming removed 1 base from V and 4 bases from J; junction bases left unmatched: 1. The CDR3 loop spans 14 amino acids. From germline, CDR1 is SGHVS and CDR2 FQNEAQ.